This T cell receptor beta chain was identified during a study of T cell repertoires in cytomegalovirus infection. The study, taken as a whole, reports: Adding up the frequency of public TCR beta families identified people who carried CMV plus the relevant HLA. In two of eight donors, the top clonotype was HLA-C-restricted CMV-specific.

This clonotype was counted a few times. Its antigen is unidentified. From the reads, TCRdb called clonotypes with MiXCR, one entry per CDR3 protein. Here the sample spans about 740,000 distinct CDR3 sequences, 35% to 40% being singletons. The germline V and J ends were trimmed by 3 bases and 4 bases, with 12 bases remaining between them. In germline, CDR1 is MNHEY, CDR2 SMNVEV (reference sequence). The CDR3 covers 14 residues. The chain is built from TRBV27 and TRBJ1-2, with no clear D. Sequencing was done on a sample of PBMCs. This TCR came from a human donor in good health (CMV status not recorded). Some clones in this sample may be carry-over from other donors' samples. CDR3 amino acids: CASSFGEMGYGYTF. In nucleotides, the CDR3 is TGTGCCAGCAGTTTCGGGGAAATGGGCTATGGCTACACCTTC.